The following is a TCR beta chain sequence with its context. The germline V gene has CDR1 MNHEY and CDR2 SMNVEV (reference sequence). V was clipped by 5 bases and J by 6 bases; unmatched bases: 6. The CDR3 is 15 amino acids. This specimen belongs to a study of T cells in localized non-small cell lung cancer. Measured with immunoSEQ multiplex PCR; TCRdb has only the in-frame clones, and not every one. The data show roughly 76,000 clones, about three quarters seen once. Sequencing was performed on PBMCs, taken before any cancer treatment. V is TRBV27 and J is TRBJ2-1; TRBD2 agrees at 11 bases. The clonotype comes from a man aged 35 to 69 with stage II squamous cell lung carcinoma. This chain's CDR3 is CASSPGTSGLNEQFF. As DNA, the CDR3 is TGTGCCAGCAGTCCCGGGACTAGCGGACTCAATGAGCAGTTCTTC.